Sequencing of this T cell receptor (beta chain) was carried out in a study of blood T cell repertoires in COVID-19. For the study at large: Donors in the United States, Italy and Spain gave samples during acute or convalescent COVID-19. T cells, B-cell-depleted T cells, or PBMCs provided the cDNA or gDNA that served as material.

The CDR3 totals 15 residues. The germline V and J ends were trimmed by 0 bases and 7 bases, with 14 bases remaining between them. Germline CDR1 and CDR2: MNHEY and SVGEGT. Sequenced by immunoSEQ multiplex PCR; TCRdb stores in-frame clones only, minus some. The sample lists roughly 80,000 clones, roughly 89% occurring once. The chain has TRBV6-2 or TRBV6-3 and TRBJ2-3, with D possibly being TRBD2 (5 bases). The sequence was obtained from a woman of 80 years or more with active or convalescent COVID-19. Sequencing used peripheral blood. The CDR3, as DNA: TGTGCCAGCAGTTACTCAAGAACTAGAAGCAATACGCAGTATTTT. Its protein is CASSYSRTRSNTQYF.